Reported below is one T cell receptor beta chain. CDR3 length: 15 residues. J lost 5 bases, V lost 3 bases, and 9 bases had no gene match. CDR1 SGHKS and CDR2 YYEKEE come from the germline V gene (reference sequence). These data originate in a study of blood T cell repertoires in COVID-19. Original processing methods: From reference gene primer amplification, estimates of nucleated cell counts were derived. Sequencing used immunoSEQ multiplex PCR; TCRdb keeps in-frame clones, though not all of them. V, J and clone size were drawn from that table, and D and trimming were deduced from the DNA. The top ten hold about an eighth of the sample, which has about 240,000 clones, approximately 85% seen once.

This chain connects TRBV5-5 to TRBJ2-7; 9 nucleotides line up with TRBD1. The sample consisted of peripheral blood. The receptor was derived from an older woman with active or convalescent COVID-19. The CDR3 nucleotides read TGTGCCAGCAGCTGGACCGGGACAGGGATCGACGAGCAGTACTTC. Translating gives CASSWTGTGIDEQYF.